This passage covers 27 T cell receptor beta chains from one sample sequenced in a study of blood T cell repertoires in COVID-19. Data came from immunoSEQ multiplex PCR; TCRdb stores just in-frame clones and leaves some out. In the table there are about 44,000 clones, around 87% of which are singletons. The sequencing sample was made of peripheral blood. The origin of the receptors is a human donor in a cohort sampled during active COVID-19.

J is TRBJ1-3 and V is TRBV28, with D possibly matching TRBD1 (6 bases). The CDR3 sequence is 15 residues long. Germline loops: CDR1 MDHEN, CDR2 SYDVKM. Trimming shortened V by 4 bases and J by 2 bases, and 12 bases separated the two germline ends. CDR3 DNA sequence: TGTGCCAGCAGTTCTTTTACAGGGCCTGGAAACACCATATATTTT. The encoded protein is CASSSFTGPGNTIYF.

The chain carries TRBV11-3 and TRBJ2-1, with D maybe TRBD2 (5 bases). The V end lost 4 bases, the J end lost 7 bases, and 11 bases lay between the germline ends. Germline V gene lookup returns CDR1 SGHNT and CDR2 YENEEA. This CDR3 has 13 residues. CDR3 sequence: CASSSRTPNEQFF. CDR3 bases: TGTGCCAGCAGCTCTCGGACTCCTAATGAGCAGTTCTTC.

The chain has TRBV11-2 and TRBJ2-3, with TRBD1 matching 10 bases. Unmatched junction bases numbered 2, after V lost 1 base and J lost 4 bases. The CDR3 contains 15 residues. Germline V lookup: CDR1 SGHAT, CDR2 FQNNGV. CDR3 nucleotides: TGTGCCAGCAGCTTAGTAGGACAGGGGGCAGATACGCAGTATTTT. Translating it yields CASSLVGQGADTQYF.

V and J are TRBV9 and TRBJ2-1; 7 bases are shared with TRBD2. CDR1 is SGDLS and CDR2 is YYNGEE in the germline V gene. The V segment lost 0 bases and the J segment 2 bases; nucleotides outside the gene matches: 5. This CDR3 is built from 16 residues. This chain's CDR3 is CASSVGRGVPYNEQFF. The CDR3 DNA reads TGTGCCAGCAGCGTAGGACGGGGGGTACCCTACAATGAGCAGTTCTTC.

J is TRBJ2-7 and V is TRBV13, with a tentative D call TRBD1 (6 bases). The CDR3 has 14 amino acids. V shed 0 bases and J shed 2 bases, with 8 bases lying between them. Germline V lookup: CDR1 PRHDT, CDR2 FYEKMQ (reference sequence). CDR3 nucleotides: TGTGCCAGCAGCTTAGGACAGGGAGCCTACGAGCAGTACTTC. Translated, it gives CASSLGQGAYEQYF.

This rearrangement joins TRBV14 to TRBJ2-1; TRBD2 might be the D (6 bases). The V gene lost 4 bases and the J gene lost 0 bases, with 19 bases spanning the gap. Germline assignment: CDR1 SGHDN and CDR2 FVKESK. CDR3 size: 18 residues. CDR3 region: CASSRENLAVSSYNEQFF. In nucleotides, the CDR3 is TGTGCCAGCAGCCGAGAAAACTTAGCGGTTAGCTCCTACAATGAGCAGTTCTTC.

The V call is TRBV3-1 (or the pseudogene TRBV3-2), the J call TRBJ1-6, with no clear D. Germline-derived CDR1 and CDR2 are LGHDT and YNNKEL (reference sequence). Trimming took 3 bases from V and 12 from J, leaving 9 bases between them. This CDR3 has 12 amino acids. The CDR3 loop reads CASSHWRRPLHF. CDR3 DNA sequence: TGTGCCAGCAGCCATTGGAGGCGACCCCTCCACTTT.

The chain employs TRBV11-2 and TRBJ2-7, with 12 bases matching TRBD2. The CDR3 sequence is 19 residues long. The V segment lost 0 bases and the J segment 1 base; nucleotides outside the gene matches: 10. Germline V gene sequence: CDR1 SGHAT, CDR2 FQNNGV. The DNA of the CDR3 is TGTGCCAGCAGCTTAGACCGTCTAGCGGGAGGGCCGAGGTCCTACGAGCAGTACTTC. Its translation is CASSLDRLAGGPRSYEQYF. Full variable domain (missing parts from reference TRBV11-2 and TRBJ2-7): EAGVAQSPRYKIIEKRQSVAFWCNPISGHATLYWYQQILGQGPKLLIQFQNNGVVDDSQLPKDRFSAERLKGVDSTLKIQPAKLEDSAVYLCASSLDRLAGGPRSYEQYFGPGTRLTVT.

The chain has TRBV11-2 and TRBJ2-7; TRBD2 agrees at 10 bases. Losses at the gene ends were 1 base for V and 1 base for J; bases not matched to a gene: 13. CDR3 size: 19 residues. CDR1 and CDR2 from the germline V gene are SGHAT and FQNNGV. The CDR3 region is CASSLAGSSGSTRSYEQYF. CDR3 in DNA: TGTGCCAGCAGCTTAGCAGGGTCTAGCGGGAGCACCAGGTCCTACGAGCAGTACTTC.

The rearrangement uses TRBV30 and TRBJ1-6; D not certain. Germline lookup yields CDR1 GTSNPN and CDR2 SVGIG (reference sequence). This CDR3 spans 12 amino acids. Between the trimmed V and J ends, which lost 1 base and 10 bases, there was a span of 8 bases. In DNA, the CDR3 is TGTGCCTGGAGTGAAATCAAATCACCCCTCCACTTT. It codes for CAWSEIKSPLHF.

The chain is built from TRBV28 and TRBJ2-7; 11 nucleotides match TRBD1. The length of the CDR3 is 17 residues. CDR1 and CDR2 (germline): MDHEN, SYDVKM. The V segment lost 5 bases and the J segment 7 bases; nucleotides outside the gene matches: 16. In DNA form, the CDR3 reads TGTGCCAGCAGTCGCCAATCCTTCGGGACAGGGGGAGGGGAGCAGTACTTC. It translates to CASSRQSFGTGGGEQYF.

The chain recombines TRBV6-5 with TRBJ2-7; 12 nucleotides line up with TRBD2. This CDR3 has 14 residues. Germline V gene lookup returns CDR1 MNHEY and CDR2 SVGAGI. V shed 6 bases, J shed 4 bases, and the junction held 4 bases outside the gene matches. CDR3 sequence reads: CASRTSGRGYEQYF. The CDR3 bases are TGTGCCAGCAGGACTAGCGGGAGAGGGTACGAGCAGTACTTC.

CDR3 DNA sequence: TGTGCCAGCAGCCTCGCGGAAGGGGAGGGTCGATTCTACGAGCAGTACTTC. It specifies CASSLAEGEGRFYEQYF. This chain joins TRBV28 and TRBJ2-7; 7 nucleotides line up with TRBD2. V lost 6 bases to trimming and J lost 3 bases; unmatched junction nucleotides: 17. The CDR3 spans 17 residues. Per germline, CDR1 MDHEN and CDR2 SYDVKM.

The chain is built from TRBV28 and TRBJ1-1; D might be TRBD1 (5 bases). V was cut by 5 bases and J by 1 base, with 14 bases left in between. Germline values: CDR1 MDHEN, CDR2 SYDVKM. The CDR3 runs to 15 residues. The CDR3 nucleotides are TGTGCCAGCAGTGTGGGCCCAACAGGGAACACTGAAGCTTTCTTT. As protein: CASSVGPTGNTEAFF.

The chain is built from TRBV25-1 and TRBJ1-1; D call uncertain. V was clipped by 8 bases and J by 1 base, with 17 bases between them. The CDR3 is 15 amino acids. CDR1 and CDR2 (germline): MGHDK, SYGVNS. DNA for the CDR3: TGTGCCAGCGGTAGCAACATGAGGGCGAACACTGAAGCTTTCTTT. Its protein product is CASGSNMRANTEAFF.

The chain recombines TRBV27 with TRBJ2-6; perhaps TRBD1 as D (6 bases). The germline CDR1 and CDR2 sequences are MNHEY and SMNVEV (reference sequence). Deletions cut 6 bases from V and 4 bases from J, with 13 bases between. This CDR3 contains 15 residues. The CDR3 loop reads CASSQQGNGANVLTF. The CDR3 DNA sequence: TGTGCCAGCAGCCAACAGGGCAACGGGGCCAACGTCCTGACTTTC.

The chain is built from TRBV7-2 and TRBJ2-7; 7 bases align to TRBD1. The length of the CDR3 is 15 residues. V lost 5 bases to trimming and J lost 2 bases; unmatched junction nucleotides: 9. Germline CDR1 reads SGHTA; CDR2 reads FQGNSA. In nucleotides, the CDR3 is TGTGCCAGCAGCCTAGTAACAGGGGAAACCTACGAGCAGTACTTC. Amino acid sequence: CASSLVTGETYEQYF.

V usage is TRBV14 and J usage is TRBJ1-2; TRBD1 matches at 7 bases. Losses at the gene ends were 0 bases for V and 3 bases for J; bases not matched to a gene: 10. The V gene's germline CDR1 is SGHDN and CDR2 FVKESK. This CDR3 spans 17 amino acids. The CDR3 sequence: CASSQDREGARHYGYTF. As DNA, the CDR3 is TGTGCCAGCAGCCAAGATCGGGAGGGGGCTCGTCACTATGGCTACACCTTC.

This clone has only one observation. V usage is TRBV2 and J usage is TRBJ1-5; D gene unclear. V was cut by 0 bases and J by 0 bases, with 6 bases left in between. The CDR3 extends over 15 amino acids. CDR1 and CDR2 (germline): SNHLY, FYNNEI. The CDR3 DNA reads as TGTGCCAGCAGTGAAGCCGGGTATAGCAATCAGCCCCAGCATTTT. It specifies CASSEAGYSNQPQHF.

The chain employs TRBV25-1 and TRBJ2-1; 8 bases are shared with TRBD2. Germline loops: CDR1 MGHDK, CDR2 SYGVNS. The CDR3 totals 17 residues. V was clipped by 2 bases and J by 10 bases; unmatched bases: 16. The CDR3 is CASSESGTSNVPKEQFF. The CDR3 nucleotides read TGTGCCAGCAGTGAAAGCGGGACTAGTAATGTACCCAAGGAGCAGTTCTTC.

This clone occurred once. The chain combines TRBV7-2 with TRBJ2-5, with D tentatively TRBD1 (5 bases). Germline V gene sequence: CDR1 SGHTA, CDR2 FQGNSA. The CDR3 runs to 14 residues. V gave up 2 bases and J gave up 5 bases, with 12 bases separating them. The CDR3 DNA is TGTGCCAGCAGCTTATTCCAGGGTGGGGAGACCCAGTACTTC. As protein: CASSLFQGGETQYF. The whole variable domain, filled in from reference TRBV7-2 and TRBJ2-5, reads GAGVSQSPSNKVTEKGKDVELRCDPISGHTALYWYRQSLGQGLEFLIYFQGNSAPDKSGLPSDRFSAERTGGSVSTLTIQRTQQEDSAVYLCASSLFQGGETQYFGPGTRLLVL.

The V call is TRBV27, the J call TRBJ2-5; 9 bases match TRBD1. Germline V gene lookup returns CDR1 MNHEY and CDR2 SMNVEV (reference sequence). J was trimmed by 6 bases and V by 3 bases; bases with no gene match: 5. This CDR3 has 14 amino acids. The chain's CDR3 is CASSFDRGSQTQYF. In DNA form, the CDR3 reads TGTGCCAGCAGTTTCGACAGGGGGTCGCAGACCCAGTACTTC.

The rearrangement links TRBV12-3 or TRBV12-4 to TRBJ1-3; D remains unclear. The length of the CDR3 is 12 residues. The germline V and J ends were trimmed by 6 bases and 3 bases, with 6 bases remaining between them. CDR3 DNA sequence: TGTGCCAGCAGCATCAGTGGAAACACCATATATTTT. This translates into CASSISGNTIYF.

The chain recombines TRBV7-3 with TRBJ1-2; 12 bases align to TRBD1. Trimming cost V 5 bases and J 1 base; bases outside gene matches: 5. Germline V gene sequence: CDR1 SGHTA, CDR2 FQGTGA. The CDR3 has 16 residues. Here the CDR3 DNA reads TGTGCCAGCAGCCCAGGGACAGGGGGCCTTAACTATGGCTACACCTTC. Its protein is CASSPGTGGLNYGYTF.

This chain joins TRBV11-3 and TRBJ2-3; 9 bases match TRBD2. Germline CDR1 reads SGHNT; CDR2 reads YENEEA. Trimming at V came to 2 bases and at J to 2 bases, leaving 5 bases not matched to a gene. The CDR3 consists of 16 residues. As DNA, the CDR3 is TGTGCCAGCAGCTTAATGGCTAGCGGGGCCACAGATACGCAGTATTTT. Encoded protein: CASSLMASGATDTQYF.

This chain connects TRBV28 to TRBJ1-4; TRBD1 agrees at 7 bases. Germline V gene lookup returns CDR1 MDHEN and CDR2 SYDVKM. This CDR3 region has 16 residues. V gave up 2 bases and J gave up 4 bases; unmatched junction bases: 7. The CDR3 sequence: CASSLNRGPHNEKLFF. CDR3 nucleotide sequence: TGTGCCAGCAGTTTAAATAGGGGGCCCCATAATGAAAAACTGTTTTTT.

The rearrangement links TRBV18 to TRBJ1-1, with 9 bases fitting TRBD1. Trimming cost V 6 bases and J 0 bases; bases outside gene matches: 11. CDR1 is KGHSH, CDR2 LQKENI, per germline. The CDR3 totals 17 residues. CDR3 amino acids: CASSLQQGAEMNTEAFF. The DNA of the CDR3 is TGTGCCAGCTCCCTCCAACAGGGGGCGGAGATGAACACTGAAGCTTTCTTT. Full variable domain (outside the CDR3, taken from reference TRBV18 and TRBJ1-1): NAGVMQNPRHLVRRRGQEARLRCSPMKGHSHVYWYRQLPEEGLKFMVYLQKENIIDESGMPKERFSAEFPKEGPSILRIQQVVRGDSAAYFCASSLQQGAEMNTEAFFGQGTRLTVV.